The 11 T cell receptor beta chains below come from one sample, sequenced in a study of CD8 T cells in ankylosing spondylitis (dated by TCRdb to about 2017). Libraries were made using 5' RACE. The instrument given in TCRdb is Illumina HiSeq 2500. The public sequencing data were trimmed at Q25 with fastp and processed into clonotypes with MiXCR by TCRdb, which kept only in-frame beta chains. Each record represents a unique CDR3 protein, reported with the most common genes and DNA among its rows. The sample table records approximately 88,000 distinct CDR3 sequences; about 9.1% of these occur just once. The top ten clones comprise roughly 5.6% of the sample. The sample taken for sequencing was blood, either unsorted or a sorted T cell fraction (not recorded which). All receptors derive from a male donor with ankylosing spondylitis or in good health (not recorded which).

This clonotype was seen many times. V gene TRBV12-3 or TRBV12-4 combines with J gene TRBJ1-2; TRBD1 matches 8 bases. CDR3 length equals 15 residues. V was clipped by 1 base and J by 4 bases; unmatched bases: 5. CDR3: CASSLDRQGTYGYTF. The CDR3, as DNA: TGTGCCAGCAGTTTAGACAGACAGGGGACCTATGGCTACACCTTC.

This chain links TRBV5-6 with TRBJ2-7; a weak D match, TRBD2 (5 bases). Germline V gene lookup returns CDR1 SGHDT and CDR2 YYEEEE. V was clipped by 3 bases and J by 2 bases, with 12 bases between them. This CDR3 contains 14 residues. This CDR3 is CASSWTGLPYEQYF. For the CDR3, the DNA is TGTGCCAGCAGCTGGACCGGACTCCCCTACGAGCAGTACTTC.

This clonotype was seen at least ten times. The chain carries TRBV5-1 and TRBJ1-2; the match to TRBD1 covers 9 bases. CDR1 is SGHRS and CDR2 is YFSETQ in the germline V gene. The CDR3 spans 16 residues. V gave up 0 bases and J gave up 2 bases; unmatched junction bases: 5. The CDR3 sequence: CASSLGTGATNYGYTF. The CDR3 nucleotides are TGCGCCAGCAGCTTGGGGACAGGGGCTACAAACTATGGCTACACCTTC.

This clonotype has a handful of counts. The CDR3 reads CASSLGMGYTQYF. The DNA of the CDR3 is TGTGCCAGCAGCTTAGGTATGGGCTATACGCAGTATTTT. J is TRBJ2-3 and V is TRBV11-2, with D unresolved. Germline CDR1 and CDR2: SGHAT and FQNNGV. Trimming pared 1 base from V and 7 bases from J, leaving 9 bases between. The CDR3 is made up of 13 amino acids.

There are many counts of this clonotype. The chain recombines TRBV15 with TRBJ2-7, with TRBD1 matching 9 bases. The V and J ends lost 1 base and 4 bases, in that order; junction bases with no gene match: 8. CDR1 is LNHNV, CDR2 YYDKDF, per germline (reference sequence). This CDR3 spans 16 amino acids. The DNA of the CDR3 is TGTGCCACCAGCAGAGTCCCCGGGACAGGGAGATACGAGCAGTACTTC. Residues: CATSRVPGTGRYEQYF.

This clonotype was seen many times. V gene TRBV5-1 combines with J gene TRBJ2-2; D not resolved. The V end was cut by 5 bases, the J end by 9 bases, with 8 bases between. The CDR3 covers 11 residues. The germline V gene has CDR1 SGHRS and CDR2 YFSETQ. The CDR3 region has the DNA TGCGCCAGCAGAGAAGTCAGGGAGCTGTTTTTT. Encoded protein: CASREVRELFF.

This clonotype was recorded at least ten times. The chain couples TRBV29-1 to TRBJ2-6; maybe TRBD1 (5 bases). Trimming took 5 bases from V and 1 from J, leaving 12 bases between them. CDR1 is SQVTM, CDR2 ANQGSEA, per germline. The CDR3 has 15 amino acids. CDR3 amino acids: CSVILDSSGANVLTF. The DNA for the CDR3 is TGCAGCGTTATCCTTGACAGTTCTGGGGCCAACGTCCTGACTTTC.

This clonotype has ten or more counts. The CDR3 is CSAGGDTQYF. The CDR3 bases are TGCAGCGCCGGGGGTGATACGCAGTATTTT. The V call is TRBV29-1, the J call TRBJ2-3, with a possible D match to TRBD2 (6 bases). The CDR3 loop spans 10 amino acids. Germline values: CDR1 SQVTM, CDR2 ANQGSEA. V was shortened by 7 bases and J by 6 bases, with 8 bases between the two germline ends.

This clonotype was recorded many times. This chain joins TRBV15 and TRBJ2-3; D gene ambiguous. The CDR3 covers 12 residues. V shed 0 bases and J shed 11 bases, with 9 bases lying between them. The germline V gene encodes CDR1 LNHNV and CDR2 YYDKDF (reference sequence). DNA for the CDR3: TGTGCCACCAGCAGAGATCGTCCGGGGCAGTATTTT. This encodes CATSRDRPGQYF. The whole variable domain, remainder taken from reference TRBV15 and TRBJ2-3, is DAMVIQNPRYQVTQFGKPVTLSCSQTLNHNVMYWYQQKSSQAPKLLFHYYDKDFNNEADTPDNFQSRRPNTSFCFLDIRSPGLGDTAMYLCATSRDRPGQYFGPGTRLTVL.

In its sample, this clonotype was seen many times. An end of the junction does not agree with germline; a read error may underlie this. The CDR3 sequence: CTSSLSAYNEQFF. CDR3 in DNA: TGCACCAGCAGTTTATCGGCCTACAATGAGCAGTTCTTC. The V call is TRBV27, the J call TRBJ2-1, with no clear D. The germline CDR1 and CDR2 sequences are MNHEY and SMNVEV (reference sequence). CDR3 length equals 13 residues.

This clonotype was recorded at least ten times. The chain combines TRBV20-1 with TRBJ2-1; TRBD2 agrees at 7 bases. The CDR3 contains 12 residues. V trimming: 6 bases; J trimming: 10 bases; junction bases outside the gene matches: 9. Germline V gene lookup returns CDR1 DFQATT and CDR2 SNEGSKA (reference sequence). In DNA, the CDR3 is TGCAGTGCAAAGACGGGGGGAAGCGAGCAGTTCTTC. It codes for CSAKTGGSEQFF.